The T cell receptor (beta chain) under discussion was sequenced for a study of blood T cell repertoires in COVID-19. Clones were sequenced by immunoSEQ multiplex PCR, and TCRdb holds only the in-frame ones, with some missing. The sample lists hundreds of thousands of clones; approximately 86% were seen once. CDR1 MDHEN and CDR2 SYDVKM come from the germline V gene. V trimming: 7 bases; J trimming: 7 bases; junction bases outside the gene matches: 3. The CDR3 totals 12 residues. Sequencing was done on a sample of peripheral blood. The V gene is TRBV28, the J gene TRBJ1-3; TRBD1 agrees at 8 bases. This clonotype originated in a man between 70 and 80 years old with acute or convalescent COVID-19. CDR3 residues: CASTDRVNTIYF. The CDR3 region has the DNA TGTGCCAGCACGGACAGGGTTAACACCATATATTTT. Complete variable domain (other parts from reference TRBV28 and TRBJ1-3): DVKVTQSSRYLVKRTGEKVFLECVQDMDHENMFWYRQDPGLGLRLIYFSYDVKMKEKGDIPEGYSVSREKKERFSLILESASTNQTSMYLCASTDRVNTIYFGEGSWLTVV.